This TCR beta chain was obtained from a study of CD8+CD57+ T cells in acquired aplastic anemia. Study at large: Mean DNA quantity obtained from sorted CD4+ and CD8+ cells was about 3.2 ug. Study-wide results and limits: Controls and patients did not differ significantly in CD8+ Simpson's diversity.

The study profiled TCR beta VDJ and CDR3 using genomic DNA as template. TCRdb re-called the reads through MiXCR, storing one row per CDR3 protein. The profile shows 150,000 to 200,000 distinct CDR3 sequences, around 48% of them singletons. Sequencing involved patients with CD8+CD57+ cell expansion previously shown by flow cytometry. Details on this clonotype: Its target is unknown.

Germline CDR1 reads KGHSH; CDR2 reads LQKENI. Trimming removed 3 bases at V and 0 bases at J, with 21 bases between. The CDR3 runs to 19 residues. This rearrangement joins TRBV18 to TRBJ1-5; D ambiguous. The sample comprised sorted CD4+, CD8+, or CD8+CD57+ T cells (not recorded which) from PBMCs. This clonotype was obtained from a human donor with aplastic anemia. The CDR3 sequence is CASSPLPHTRSHSNQPQHF. In nucleotides, the CDR3 is TGTGCCAGCTCACCGTTGCCACACACCCGATCCCATAGCAATCAGCCCCAGCATTTT.